This T cell receptor (beta chain) comes out of a study of beta chain features in type 1 diabetes. Study-wide points: Type 1 diabetes patients showed fewer insertions and more deletions at VDJ junctions. Patients' naive, central memory and regulatory TCRB repertoires appeared more alike than those of healthy donors. Among patients with Type 1 diabetes, TCRB CDR3s were moderately but significantly shorter in every one of the four CD4+ subsets.

A heparinised blood draw that averaged approximately 110 mL was obtained once from each donor. CD4+ naive, central memory, regulatory and stem cell-like memory cells were sorted via CD45RO/CCR7/CD25/CD127/CD95/CD27. The sequenced template was cDNA made from the entire isolated RNA. Produced via immunoSEQ multiplex PCR; TCRdb's table is partial and in-frame only. This sample has approximately 260,000 clones; 20% to 25% occur once, and the top ten carry about 0.011%. The V gene's germline CDR1 is SSHAT and CDR2 FNYEAQ (reference sequence). The CDR3 runs to 11 residues. Details on this clone: Its antigen is as yet unknown. An end of the junction does not agree with germline; a read error may underlie this.

V usage is TRBV7-7 and J usage is TRBJ2-5, with a tentative D call TRBD2 (6 bases). The sequence was obtained from a woman between 25 and 40 years old with type 1 diabetes. Specimen: naive CD4+ T cells from blood. The CDR3 here is CASSPGGTQYF. For the CDR3, the DNA is TGTGCTAGCAGCCCCGGGGGGACCCAGTACTTC.